A selection of T cell receptor beta chains follows, all from one sample in a study of blood T cell repertoires in COVID-19. Only in-frame clones appear in the TCRdb table, and some are missing; sequencing was by immunoSEQ multiplex PCR. The table includes tens of thousands of clones, roughly 77% detected once. The specimen sequenced was peripheral blood. Receptor source: a woman in her sixties or seventies with acute or convalescent COVID-19. Both conserved end residues are part of each CDR3. The D gene is left open where the match is weak. Some rows mark clone size as missing; the rest say once, few, many or name a class of expanded clone.

CDR3 protein	CDR3 DNA	J gene	D gene	V gene	clone size
CASSPDTYEQYF	TGTGCCAGCAGCCCTGACACCTACGAGCAGTACTTC	TRBJ2-7	-	TRBV7-9	many
CASTPTAGATYEQYF	TGTGCCAGTACCCCAACGGCAGGGGCAACCTACGAGCAGTACTTC	TRBJ2-7	-	TRBV19	-
CASSVAGFTDTQYF	TGTGCCAGCAGCGTAGCGGGATTCACAGATACGCAGTATTTT	TRBJ2-3	-	TRBV9	-
CASSLVAGIPSAYGYTF	TGCGCCAGCAGCTTGGTTGCAGGGATCCCTTCCGCCTATGGCTACACCTTC	TRBJ1-2	-	TRBV5-1	-
CASSYTGGSHEQYF	TGCGCCAGCAGCTATACAGGGGGGTCCCACGAGCAGTACTTC	TRBJ2-7	TRBD1	TRBV5-1	once
CASSPEVRSTSGGEQFF	TGTGCCAGCTCACCAGAAGTTCGGAGCACTAGCGGGGGTGAGCAGTTCTTC	TRBJ2-1	TRBD2	TRBV18	-
CASSLGMGDEKLFF	TGTGCCAGCAGCTTGGGAATGGGCGATGAAAAACTGTTTTTT	TRBJ1-4	-	TRBV5-4	-
CATRGVYGYTF	TGTGCAACCCGGGGGGTCTATGGCTACACCTTC	TRBJ1-2	-	TRBV24-1	-
CASSYRWYNSPLHF	TGTGCCAGCAGTTACCGGTGGTATAATTCACCCCTCCACTTT	TRBJ1-6	-	TRBV6-5	-
CASSLKPNYGYTF	TGTGCCAGCAGCTTAAAGCCTAACTATGGCTACACCTTC	TRBJ1-2	-	TRBV5-4	-
CASSPAGGGRPRHEAFF	TGTGCCAGCAGCCCGGCGGGAGGGGGTAGGCCTAGGCATGAAGCTTTCTTT	TRBJ1-1	-	TRBV7-2	-
CASSYSRDRGDEQYF	TGTGCCAGCAGTTACTCGAGGGACAGGGGGGACGAGCAGTACTTC	TRBJ2-7	TRBD1	TRBV6-7	-
CASSSTGNNQPQHF	TGTGCCAGCAGCTCGACAGGGAATAATCAGCCCCAGCATTTT	TRBJ1-5	TRBD1	TRBV5-6	-
CASAGTVGSGANVLTF	TGCGCCAGCGCCGGGACAGTGGGCTCTGGGGCCAACGTCCTGACTTTC	TRBJ2-6	TRBD1	TRBV5-1	-
CASSFTVGAYQPQHF	TGTGCCAGCAGCTTCACGGTTGGGGCCTATCAGCCCCAGCATTTT	TRBJ1-5	-	TRBV28	-
CASSFPGGVRKDSPLHF	TGTGCCAGCAGTTTCCCAGGGGGCGTAAGGAAGGATTCACCCCTCCACTTT	TRBJ1-6	TRBD1	TRBV28	few
CASSPLVGRNYGYTF	TGTGCCAGTAGCCCCCTGGTGGGGCGGAACTATGGCTACACCTTC	TRBJ1-2	-	TRBV19	-
CASSFIGDGYTF	TGTGCCAGCAGCTTCATAGGGGATGGCTACACCTTC	TRBJ1-2	-	TRBV7-8	-
CASSIGTRQSNGELFF	TGTGCCAGTAGTATCGGGACTAGACAGTCCAACGGGGAGCTGTTTTTT	TRBJ2-2	TRBD2	TRBV19	many
CASSIPQGHGYTF	TGTGCCAGTAGTATACCACAGGGGCATGGCTACACCTTC	TRBJ1-2	TRBD1	TRBV19	once
CASSLDSPYNEQFF	TGTGCCAGCAGCTTGGACAGCCCCTACAATGAGCAGTTCTTC	TRBJ2-1	-	TRBV5-4	-
CASSYSRSNRPYEQYF	TGTGCCAGCAGTTACTCGAGGTCTAACCGGCCCTACGAGCAGTACTTC	TRBJ2-7	-	TRBV6-2/TRBV6-3	-
CASSSPALYGYTF	TGTGCCAGCAGTTCTCCAGCGTTATATGGCTACACCTTC	TRBJ1-2	-	TRBV28	-
CASSKGLAGGNRDTQYF	TGTGCCAGCAGCAAGGGACTAGCGGGGGGCAACAGAGATACGCAGTATTTT	TRBJ2-3	TRBD2	TRBV7-2	-
CASSNQGFSYEQYF	TGTGCCAGTAGTAATCAGGGCTTCTCCTACGAGCAGTACTTC	TRBJ2-7	-	TRBV19	-
CASSSAGTGQPQHF	TGTGCCAGCAGTTCAGCCGGGACAGGTCAGCCCCAGCATTTT	TRBJ1-5	TRBD1	TRBV27	-
CASSQVAGRTEAFF	TGTGCCAGCAGCCAAGTCGCCGGGAGGACTGAAGCTTTCTTT	TRBJ1-1	-	TRBV14	-
CAWSARAGRYTF	TGTGCCTGGAGCGCCAGAGCAGGGCGCTACACCTTC	TRBJ1-2	-	TRBV30	-
CASSFPGGANYGYTF	TGTGCCAGCAGTTTCCCGGGGGGCGCTAACTATGGCTACACCTTC	TRBJ1-2	-	TRBV28	-